This T cell receptor (beta chain) was sequenced for a study of CD8+CD57+ T cells in acquired aplastic anemia. Sequencing involved patients with CD8+CD57+ cell expansion previously shown by flow cytometry. Profiling that covered TCR beta VDJ and CDR3 relied on genomic DNA as its template. One entry per CDR3 protein results from TCRdb running MiXCR on the reads. Among about 240,000 distinct CDR3 sequences listed, around half were seen once. The CDR3 consists of 14 residues. The germline V gene encodes CDR1 SGHDN and CDR2 FVKESK. Trimming left V 4 bases short and J 9 bases short, with 16 bases between. The sequencing sample was made of sorted CD4+, CD8+, or CD8+CD57+ T cells (not recorded which) from PBMCs. The chain couples TRBV14 to TRBJ2-1; a possible D gene is TRBD1 (6 bases). This sequence was found in a human donor with aplastic anemia. The CDR3 spells CASSRTQGWGEQFF. CDR3 bases: TGTGCCAGCAGCCGAACACAGGGATGGGGTGAGCAGTTCTTC.